This entry is about one TCR beta chain. The ends lost 5 bases at V and 8 bases at J; junction bases unmatched: 12. This CDR3 is 14 amino acids long. The germline CDR1 and CDR2 sequences are DFQATT and SNEGSKA (reference sequence). The sample comes from a study of T cells after yellow fever vaccination. MiXCR, run by TCRdb on the 5' RACE reads, gives a single entry per CDR3 protein. The table includes some 350,000 distinct CDR3 sequences, 6.2% detected once. The rearrangement joins TRBV20-1 to TRBJ2-3, with 8 bases fitting TRBD1. The specimen comprised PBMCs, sampled 5 days after the yellow fever booster vaccination. The receptor's source is a man aged 30-40 years who received the YFV17D yellow fever vaccine. The CDR3 is CSAHAGTGVPTQYF. CDR3 nucleotide sequence: TGCAGTGCTCATGCCGGGACAGGCGTCCCTACGCAGTATTTT.